This is a list of T cell receptor beta chains from one sample in a study of T cell responses to AZD1222 COVID-19 vaccine. Profiled with immunoSEQ multiplex PCR; TCRdb holds only in-frame clones, not every one. Among tens of thousands of clones listed, 70% to 90% were seen once. Sample: peripheral blood, taken 28 days after the second dose of the MenACWY control vaccine. The receptors derive from an adult who received the MenACWY meningococcal vaccine as a control. CDR3s include the opening cysteine and the closing phenylalanine or tryptophan. The order of the fields is V gene, D gene, J gene, CDR3 DNA, CDR3 protein. D genes are given only for firm matches.

TRBV3-1/TRBV3-2	NA	TRBJ1-1	TGTGCCAGCAGGATGGGGGCCTGGAACACTGAAGCTTTCTTT	CASRMGAWNTEAFF
TRBV11-2	NA	TRBJ2-4	TGTGCCAGTACCCCGGGTAACCGGCAGGTAGCCAAAAACATTCAGTACTTC	CASTPGNRQVAKNIQYF
TRBV18	NA	TRBJ1-3	TGTGCCAGCTCACCAGAGACCTCGCAACAGGGTAGAAACACCATATATTTT	CASSPETSQQGRNTIYF
TRBV7-3	TRBD2	TRBJ2-3	TGTGCCAGCAGCGAAGGACTAGCGGGAGATACGCAGTATTTT	CASSEGLAGDTQYF
TRBV28	TRBD1	TRBJ1-1	TGTGCCAGCAGTCCGATTCGGGACAGTCCTGAAGCTTTCTTT	CASSPIRDSPEAFF
TRBV12-5	NA	TRBJ1-1	TGTGCTAGTGGGGGACCTAGCGGGACGAACACTGAAGCTTTCTTT	CASGGPSGTNTEAFF
TRBV7-9	NA	TRBJ2-7	TGTGCCAGCAGCCTACAGGGAGACCTCGAGCAGTACTTC	CASSLQGDLEQYF
TRBV27	NA	TRBJ2-1	TGTGCCAGCAGTTTAACTCTCCTCTCCTACAATGAGCAGTTCTTC	CASSLTLLSYNEQFF
TRBV4-3	NA	TRBJ2-3	TGCGCCAGCAGCCCCGGACACGGCACAGATACGCAGTATTTT	CASSPGHGTDTQYF
TRBV6-4	NA	TRBJ1-1	TGTGCCAGCCTTAGGGAAACAGGGAGCACTGAAGCTTTCTTT	CASLRETGSTEAFF
TRBV28	TRBD2	TRBJ2-7	TGTGCCAGCAGTTTCCTAGCGGGGGCCACCTACGAGCAGTACTTC	CASSFLAGATYEQYF
TRBV5-1	NA	TRBJ1-5	TGCGCCAGCAGCTTGGATGACAGGCGCAATCAGCCCCAGCATTTT	CASSLDDRRNQPQHF
TRBV6-5	NA	TRBJ1-1	TGTGCCAGCACCCTAAACGGACGGCAAGCTTTCTTT	CASTLNGRQAFF
TRBV19	TRBD2	TRBJ2-1	TGTGCCAGTAGTACTCTAGCGGGGTCCTACAATGAGCAGTTCTTC	CASSTLAGSYNEQFF
TRBV2	NA	TRBJ1-1	TGTGCCAGCAGGGGACGGTTAAACACTGAAGCTTTCTTT	CASRGRLNTEAFF
TRBV6-5	NA	TRBJ1-1	TGTGCCAGCAGTTACGGAAGTGGGACTGAAGCTTTCTTT	CASSYGSGTEAFF
TRBV9	TRBD1	TRBJ1-1	TGTGCCAGCAGCGTATCGGGACAGGGGGCTTTAAACACTGAAGCTTTCTTT	CASSVSGQGALNTEAFF